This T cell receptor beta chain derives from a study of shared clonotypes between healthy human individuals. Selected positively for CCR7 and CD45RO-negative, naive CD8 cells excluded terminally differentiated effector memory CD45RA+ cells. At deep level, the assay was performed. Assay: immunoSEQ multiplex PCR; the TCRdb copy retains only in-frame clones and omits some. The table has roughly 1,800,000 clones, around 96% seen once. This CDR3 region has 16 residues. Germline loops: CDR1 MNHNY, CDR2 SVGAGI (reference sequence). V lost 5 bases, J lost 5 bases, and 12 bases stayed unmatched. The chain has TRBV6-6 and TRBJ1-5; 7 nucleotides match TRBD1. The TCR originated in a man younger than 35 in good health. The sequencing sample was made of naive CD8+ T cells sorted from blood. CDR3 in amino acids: CASSHTSTGFDQPQHF. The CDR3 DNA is TGTGCCAGCAGTCATACCTCGACAGGGTTCGATCAGCCCCAGCATTTT.